A single sample is the source of the 25 T cell receptor beta chains below, sequenced in a study of T cell responses to AZD1222 COVID-19 vaccine. This table comes from immunoSEQ multiplex PCR, and its TCRdb copy is limited to in-frame clones, with some not included. The sample has 150,000 to 160,000 clones, about 88% seen once. The sequencing used peripheral blood, collected on day 0 of AZD1222 vaccination. These receptors originate from an adult in good health.

Note on this clone: Other DNA sequences within the sample encode an identical CDR3. This chain links TRBV5-1 with TRBJ1-5; no clear D. V was cut by 0 bases and J by 8 bases, with 6 bases left in between. Germline loops: CDR1 SGHRS, CDR2 YFSETQ. The CDR3 consists of 12 residues. CDR3 sequence: CASSLDGEPQHF. The CDR3 DNA reads as TGCGCCAGCAGCTTGGATGGTGAGCCCCAGCATTTT.

V and J are TRBV6-5 and TRBJ1-4; 7 bases agree with TRBD1. The CDR3 sequence is 15 residues long. Germline CDR1 reads MNHEY; CDR2 reads SVGAGI. V dropped 6 bases and J dropped 7; count of bases not matched to a gene: 11. The CDR3 DNA sequence: TGTGCCAGCAGCCAAAATAGGGGGCTCGGTGAAAAACTGTTTTTT. Translation gives CASSQNRGLGEKLFF.

The V and J genes are TRBV10-1 and TRBJ1-1; tentative D call: TRBD1 (5 bases). Trimming stripped 8 bases from V and 5 bases from J, with 18 bases between. Germline CDR1 WNHNN, CDR2 SYGVQD (reference sequence). This CDR3 is 14 amino acids long. The CDR3 nucleotides read TGCGCCAGCTCCTTCGGAAGGGGTAGGACTGAAGCTTTCTTT. This encodes CASSFGRGRTEAFF.

The rearrangement joins TRBV3-1 (or the pseudogene TRBV3-2) to TRBJ1-6; 7 bases align to TRBD1. This CDR3 is built from 15 residues. V gave up 4 bases and J gave up 7 bases; unmatched junction bases: 7. Germline values: CDR1 LGHDT, CDR2 YNNKEL (reference sequence). CDR3 sequence reads: CASSPQQGGNSPLHF. DNA of the CDR3: TGTGCCAGCAGCCCCCAGCAGGGGGGGAATTCACCCCTCCACTTT.

CDR3 coding DNA: TGTGCCACCGGGGCCGGGACTACGAACACCGGGGAGCTGTTTTTT. Its protein product is CATGAGTTNTGELFF. The V gene is TRBV24-1, the J gene TRBJ2-2; 7 bases fit TRBD2. V lost 9 bases to trimming and J lost 0 bases; unmatched junction nucleotides: 6. Germline CDR1 is KGHDR and CDR2 is SFDVKD. This CDR3 is built from 15 residues.

The genes are TRBV7-8 and TRBJ2-3; 9 bases map to TRBD2. The trim removed 4 bases at V and 4 bases at J, leaving 9 bases unmatched. The germline V gene has CDR1 SGHVS and CDR2 FQNEAQ. The CDR3 totals 16 residues. CDR3: CASSSGGGAQADTQYF. The CDR3 nucleotides read TGTGCCAGCAGCTCGGGCGGGGGGGCTCAGGCAGATACGCAGTATTTT.

The chain joins TRBV23-1 to TRBJ1-1, with D possibly TRBD1 on 5 matching bases. TRBV23-1 belongs to the ORF category, with a function that is uncertain. V was shortened by 0 bases and J by 1 base, with 12 bases between the two germline ends. The CDR3 extends over 16 amino acids. CDR3 bases: TGCGCCAGCAGTCAATCGAAGCCAGGGAAGAACACTGAAGCTTTCTTT. It specifies CASSQSKPGKNTEAFF.

Comment on this clone: This same CDR3 is encoded by further DNA sequences in the sample. V and J are TRBV12-3 or TRBV12-4 and TRBJ2-7; D not certain. V was cut by 5 bases and J by 3 bases, with 8 bases left in between. CDR3 length: 12 amino acids. The CDR3 sequence: CASSRTGYEQYF. In DNA, the CDR3 is TGTGCCAGCAGTAGAACGGGCTACGAGCAGTACTTC.

V gene TRBV3-1 (or the pseudogene TRBV3-2) combines with J gene TRBJ1-2, with 9 bases lining up with TRBD1. V lost 5 bases and J lost 0; bases outside the gene matches: 1. CDR1 is LGHDT, CDR2 YNNKEL, per germline (reference sequence). This CDR3 is 14 amino acids long. CDR3 DNA sequence: TGTGCCAGCAGCTGGGACAGGGCTAACTATGGCTACACCTTC. Its translation: CASSWDRANYGYTF.

The rearrangement joins TRBV6-5 to TRBJ1-5; 8 nucleotides line up with TRBD1. This CDR3 is built from 14 residues. Germline V gene sequence: CDR1 MNHEY, CDR2 SVGAGI. V lost 8 bases and J lost 0; bases outside the gene matches: 3. The CDR3 DNA is TGTGCCAGCTTGACAGGGGATAGCAATCAGCCCCAGCATTTT. This translates into CASLTGDSNQPQHF.

The chain uses TRBV28 and TRBJ1-3; maybe TRBD1 (6 bases). This CDR3 is 16 amino acids long. With 4 bases removed from V and 1 base from J, the gap between germline ends came to 14 bases. Germline V CDR1 and CDR2: MDHEN, SYDVKM. The CDR3 sequence is CASSYGGQLSGNTIYF. DNA for the CDR3: TGTGCCAGCAGTTATGGGGGACAACTTTCTGGAAACACCATATATTTT.

The chain joins TRBV18 to TRBJ1-2; 7 positions agree with TRBD1. The CDR3 has 14 residues. Germline assignment: CDR1 KGHSH and CDR2 LQKENI. V lost 5 bases, J lost 4 bases, and 7 bases stayed unmatched. This chain's CDR3 is CASSDTGQVYGYTF. As DNA, the CDR3 is TGTGCCAGCTCAGATACAGGACAGGTCTATGGCTACACCTTC.

The chain joins TRBV7-2 to TRBJ2-5; 12 bases line up with TRBD1. This CDR3 comprises 16 residues. The J segment lost 2 bases and the V segment lost 5 bases, leaving 6 bases of the junction unmatched. Germline V CDR1 and CDR2: SGHTA, FQGNSA. For the CDR3, the DNA is TGTGCCAGCAGCAAGGGACAGGGGGCCCATCAAGAGACCCAGTACTTC. It yields the protein CASSKGQGAHQETQYF.

Concerning this clone: The same CDR3 is also encoded by other DNA sequences in this sample. The rearrangement joins TRBV18 to TRBJ2-5; maybe TRBD1 (5 bases). The ends were cut back, 2 bases at V and 2 bases at J, with 6 bases in the middle. CDR3 length equals 13 residues. Germline CDR1 and CDR2: KGHSH and LQKENI. CDR3 in amino acids: CASSPNRQETQYF. The CDR3 DNA sequence: TGTGCCAGCTCACCAAACAGGCAAGAGACCCAGTACTTC. The complete variable domain, with remaining parts taken from reference TRBV18 and TRBJ2-5, reads NAGVMQNPRHLVRRRGQEARLRCSPMKGHSHVYWYRQLPEEGLKFMVYLQKENIIDESGMPKERFSAEFPKEGPSILRIQQVVRGDSAAYFCASSPNRQETQYFGPGTRLLVL.

This chain links TRBV3-1 (or the pseudogene TRBV3-2) with TRBJ2-7; the D gene is possibly TRBD2 (6 bases). The CDR3 contains 13 residues. Germline CDR1 and CDR2: LGHDT and YNNKEL (reference sequence). V lost 7 bases and J 4 bases, leaving 14 bases between the germline ends. In DNA form, the CDR3 reads TGTGCCAGCACTAGTAGCGGAGGATACGAGCAGTACTTC. It yields the protein CASTSSGGYEQYF.

The chain employs TRBV28 and TRBJ1-6; D is unclear. Between the trimmed V and J ends, which lost 2 bases and 6 bases, there was a span of 8 bases. This CDR3 is built from 14 residues. In germline, CDR1 is MDHEN, CDR2 SYDVKM. This CDR3 reads CASSLEVTNSPLHF. CDR3 nucleotides: TGTGCCAGCAGTTTAGAAGTGACTAATTCACCCCTCCACTTT.

The chain couples TRBV10-2 to TRBJ1-2; D not resolved. V lost 0 bases and J 2 bases, leaving 10 bases between the germline ends. CDR1 is WSHSY, CDR2 SAAADI, per germline. There are 15 residues in the CDR3. The DNA of the CDR3 is TGCGCCAGCAGTGAGTCGAGGGCAGCGAACTATGGCTACACCTTC. Protein product: CASSESRAANYGYTF.

The chain recombines TRBV6-5 with TRBJ1-2, with D unclear. Germline CDR1 reads MNHEY; CDR2 reads SVGAGI. The CDR3 runs 14 residues. V shed 2 bases and J shed 2 bases, with 9 bases lying between them. The CDR3 nucleotides are TGTGCCAGCAGTTACGACCGACTCAACTATGGCTACACCTTC. This codes for CASSYDRLNYGYTF.

The chain employs TRBV7-2 and TRBJ1-5; no reliable D call. The CDR3 has 15 residues. The V end lost 5 bases, the J end lost 0 bases, and 11 bases lay between the germline ends. Germline V gives CDR1 SGHTA, CDR2 FQGNSA. The CDR3 loop is CASSREASSNQPQHF. The CDR3 DNA follows: TGTGCCAGCAGCCGCGAAGCGAGTAGCAATCAGCCCCAGCATTTT.

This clone was observed a single time. This chain joins TRBV28 and TRBJ1-5; no firm D call. CDR1 and CDR2 from the germline V gene are MDHEN and SYDVKM. V was cut by 2 bases and J by 0 bases, with 2 bases left in between. The CDR3 is 13 amino acids. The CDR3 loop reads CASSLGSNQPQHF. The CDR3 DNA is TGTGCCAGCAGTTTAGGTAGCAATCAGCCCCAGCATTTT.

The rearrangement uses TRBV14 and TRBJ2-3, with D unclear. Trimming left V 0 bases short and J 4 bases short, with 14 bases between. CDR1 is SGHDN and CDR2 is FVKESK in the germline V gene. There are 16 residues in the CDR3. The CDR3 loop is CASSQDRAGWADTQYF. DNA of the CDR3: TGTGCCAGCAGCCAAGATCGGGCAGGTTGGGCAGATACGCAGTATTTT.

The genes are TRBV6-5 and TRBJ2-3; D may be TRBD1 (6 bases). CDR3 length equals 13 residues. With 8 bases removed from V and 6 bases from J, the gap between germline ends came to 15 bases. Looked up from germline, CDR1 is MNHEY and CDR2 is SVGAGI. CDR3 in amino acids: CASRRQEPDTQYF. In nucleotides, the CDR3 is TGTGCCAGCCGGCGACAGGAACCTGATACGCAGTATTTT.

The chain couples TRBV6-5 to TRBJ1-1; D is perhaps TRBD1 (6 bases). V was trimmed by 4 bases and J by 1 base, leaving 16 bases between them. This CDR3 is built from 16 residues. CDR1 MNHEY and CDR2 SVGAGI come from the germline V gene. The CDR3 DNA is TGTGCCAGCAGTTCCCCCAGACAGGCTTGGAACACTGAAGCTTTCTTT. Encoded protein: CASSSPRQAWNTEAFF.

J is TRBJ2-7 and V is TRBV27, with 8 nucleotides matching TRBD1. Germline V CDR1 and CDR2: MNHEY, SMNVEV (reference sequence). J gave up 6 bases and V 3 bases, and 7 bases lay outside the gene matches. The CDR3 loop spans 14 amino acids. In nucleotides, the CDR3 is TGTGCCAGCAGTTTCTCCGGACAGGGCGGCGAGCAGTACTTC. Translation gives CASSFSGQGGEQYF.

The chain carries TRBV24-1 and TRBJ1-5, with a possible D match to TRBD1 (6 bases). V dropped 2 bases and J dropped 7 bases, with 11 bases sitting between them. In germline, CDR1 is KGHDR, CDR2 SFDVKD. The length of the CDR3 is 14 residues. CDR3 protein: CATSDSYRDQPQHF. The DNA of the CDR3 is TGTGCCACCAGTGATTCCTACAGGGACCAGCCCCAGCATTTT.